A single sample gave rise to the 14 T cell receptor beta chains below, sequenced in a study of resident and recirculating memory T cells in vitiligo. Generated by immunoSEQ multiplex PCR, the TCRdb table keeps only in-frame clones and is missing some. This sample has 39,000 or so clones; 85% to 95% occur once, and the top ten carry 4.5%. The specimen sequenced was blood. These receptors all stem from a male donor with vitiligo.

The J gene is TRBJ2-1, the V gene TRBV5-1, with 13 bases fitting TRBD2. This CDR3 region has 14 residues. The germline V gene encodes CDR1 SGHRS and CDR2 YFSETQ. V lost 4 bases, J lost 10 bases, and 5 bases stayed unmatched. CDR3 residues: CASSIQLAGGEQFF. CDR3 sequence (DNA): TGCGCCAGCAGCATACAACTAGCGGGGGGGGAGCAGTTCTTC.

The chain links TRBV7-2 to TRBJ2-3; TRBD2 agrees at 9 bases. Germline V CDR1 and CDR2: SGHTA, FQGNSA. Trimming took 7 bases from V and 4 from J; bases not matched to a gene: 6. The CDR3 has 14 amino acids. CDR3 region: CASTPGLASDTQYF. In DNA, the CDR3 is TGTGCCAGCACACCGGGACTAGCCTCAGATACGCAGTATTTT.

The CDR3 nucleotides read TGTGCCAGCAGCAAGGGGGGGACTAGCTCCTACAATGAGCAGTTCTTC. Its protein is CASSKGGTSSYNEQFF. The chain employs TRBV4-2 and TRBJ2-1; 8 positions match TRBD2. The germline V gene encodes CDR1 LGHNA and CDR2 YNFKEQ. V lost 5 bases to trimming and J lost 0 bases; unmatched junction nucleotides: 6. This CDR3 spans 16 amino acids.

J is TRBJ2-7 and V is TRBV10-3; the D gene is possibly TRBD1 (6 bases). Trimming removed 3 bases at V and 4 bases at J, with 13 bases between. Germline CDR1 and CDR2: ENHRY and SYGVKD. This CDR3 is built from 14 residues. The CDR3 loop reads CAISESGAEYEQYF. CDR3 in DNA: TGTGCCATCAGTGAATCAGGGGCGGAATACGAGCAGTACTTC.

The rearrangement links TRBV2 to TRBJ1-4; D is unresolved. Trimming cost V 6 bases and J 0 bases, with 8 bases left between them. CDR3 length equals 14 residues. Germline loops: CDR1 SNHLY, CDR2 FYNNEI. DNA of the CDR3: TGTGCCAGCAGATTCCAAACAACTAATGAAAAACTGTTTTTT. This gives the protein CASRFQTTNEKLFF.

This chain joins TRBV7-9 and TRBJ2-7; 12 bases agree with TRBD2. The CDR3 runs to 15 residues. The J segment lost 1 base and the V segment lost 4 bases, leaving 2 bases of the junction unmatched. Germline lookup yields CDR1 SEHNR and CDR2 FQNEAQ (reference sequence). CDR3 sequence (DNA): TGTGCCAGCAGCTCCCTAGCGGGGGGGTCCTACGAGCAGTACTTC. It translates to CASSSLAGGSYEQYF.

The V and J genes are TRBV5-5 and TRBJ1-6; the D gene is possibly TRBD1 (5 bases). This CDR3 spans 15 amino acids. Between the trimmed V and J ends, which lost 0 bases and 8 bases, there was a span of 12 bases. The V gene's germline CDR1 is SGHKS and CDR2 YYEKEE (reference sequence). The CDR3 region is CASSLARQGHSPLHF. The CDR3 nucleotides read TGTGCCAGCAGCTTGGCGCGGCAGGGCCATTCACCCCTCCACTTT.

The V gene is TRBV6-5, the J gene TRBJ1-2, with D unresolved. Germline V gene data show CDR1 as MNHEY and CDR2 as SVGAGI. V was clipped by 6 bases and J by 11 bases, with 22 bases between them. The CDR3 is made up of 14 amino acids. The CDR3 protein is CASREDGPQIRYTF. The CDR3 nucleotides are TGTGCCAGCAGGGAGGACGGTCCGCAAATTCGATACACCTTC.

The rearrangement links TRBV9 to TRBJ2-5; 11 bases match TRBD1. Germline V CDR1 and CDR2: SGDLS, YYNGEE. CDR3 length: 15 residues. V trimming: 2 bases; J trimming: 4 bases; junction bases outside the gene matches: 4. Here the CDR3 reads CASSVGQGALETQYF. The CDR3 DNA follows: TGTGCCAGCAGCGTTGGACAGGGGGCTTTAGAGACCCAGTACTTC.

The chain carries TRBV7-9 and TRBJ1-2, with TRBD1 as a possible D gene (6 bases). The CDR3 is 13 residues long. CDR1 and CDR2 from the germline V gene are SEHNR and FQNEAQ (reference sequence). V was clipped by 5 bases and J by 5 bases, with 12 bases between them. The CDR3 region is CASSQGQPYGYTF. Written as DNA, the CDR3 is TGTGCCAGCAGCCAGGGGCAGCCATATGGCTACACCTTC.

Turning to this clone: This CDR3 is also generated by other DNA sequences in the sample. The CDR3 bases are TGCGCCAGCAGCAGGGACAGCAATGAAAAACTGTTTTTT. The encoded protein is CASSRDSNEKLFF. This chain links TRBV5-1 with TRBJ1-4; 7 bases map to TRBD1. The germline V gene encodes CDR1 SGHRS and CDR2 YFSETQ. The junction had 2 bases not matched to a gene; V was cut back by 4 bases and J by 5 bases. The CDR3 is 13 amino acids. Drawing the rest from reference TRBV5-1 and TRBJ1-4, the complete variable domain is KAGVTQTPRYLIKTRGQQVTLSCSPISGHRSVSWYQQTPGQGLQFLFEYFSETQRNKGNFPGRFSGRQFSNSRSEMNVSTLELGDSALYLCASSRDSNEKLFFGSGTQLSVL.

DNA for the CDR3: TGCGCCAGCAGCCAACACCCCGAGGTGATCATGAACACTGAAGCTTTCTTT. Amino acid sequence: CASSQHPEVIMNTEAFF. The rearrangement uses TRBV4-3 and TRBJ1-1; no definite D call. The CDR3 is 17 residues long. CDR1 is LGHNA and CDR2 is YSLEER in the germline V gene. V lost 2 bases and J 0 bases, leaving 16 bases between the germline ends.

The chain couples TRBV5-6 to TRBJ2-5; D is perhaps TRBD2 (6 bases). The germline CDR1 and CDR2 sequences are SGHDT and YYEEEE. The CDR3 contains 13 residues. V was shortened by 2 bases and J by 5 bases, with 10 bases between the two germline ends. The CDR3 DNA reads TGTGCCAGCAGCTTAAAAGGAGGGGAGACCCAGTACTTC. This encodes CASSLKGGETQYF.

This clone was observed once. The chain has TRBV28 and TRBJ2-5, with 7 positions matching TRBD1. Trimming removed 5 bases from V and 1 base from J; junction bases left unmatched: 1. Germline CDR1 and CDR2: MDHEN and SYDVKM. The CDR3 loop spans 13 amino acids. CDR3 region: CASSGTVQETQYF. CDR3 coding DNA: TGTGCCAGCAGTGGGACAGTCCAAGAGACCCAGTACTTC.